Shown below are 26 T cell receptor beta chains from a single sample sequenced in a study of T cell responses to AZD1222 COVID-19 vaccine. The protocol was immunoSEQ multiplex PCR, while the TCRdb copy is restricted to in-frame clones and leaves out a portion. The table includes 150,000 to 200,000 clones, approximately 90% detected once. The input for sequencing was peripheral blood, taken on day 0 of AZD1222 vaccination. These receptors all stem from an adult in good health.

The V and J genes are TRBV3-1 (or the pseudogene TRBV3-2) and TRBJ2-7, with 11 bases fitting TRBD2. The CDR3 spans 13 residues. Trimming removed 9 bases from V and 7 bases from J; junction bases left unmatched: 8. Germline V gene data show CDR1 as LGHDT and CDR2 as YNNKEL (reference sequence). CDR3 loop: CASHLAGGREQYF. The DNA for the CDR3 is TGTGCCAGTCACCTAGCGGGAGGTAGAGAGCAGTACTTC.

V gene TRBV6-5 combines with J gene TRBJ1-5, with TRBD1 matching over 11 bases. With V trimmed by 7 bases and J by 7 bases, 9 bases remained unmatched. From germline, CDR1 is MNHEY and CDR2 SVGAGI. This CDR3 comprises 15 residues. The CDR3 nucleotides read TGTGCCAGCACCCTGGACAGGGGGCGTTTCCAGCCCCAGCATTTT. Its translation: CASTLDRGRFQPQHF.

The chain is built from TRBV5-1 and TRBJ1-6, with a tentative D call TRBD1 (5 bases). This CDR3 spans 16 amino acids. CDR1 SGHRS and CDR2 YFSETQ come from the germline V gene. V lost 2 bases, J lost 8 bases, and 17 bases lay in between. The CDR3 DNA reads as TGCGCCAGCAGCTTTGGGGGTTCTAGCCTTGATTCACCCCTCCACTTT. It encodes CASSFGGSSLDSPLHF.

The CDR3 DNA sequence: TGTGCCAGCAGTTACTCCCAACTGGCAGATACGCAGTATTTT. Protein: CASSYSQLADTQYF. The chain couples TRBV6-5 to TRBJ2-3; D is ambiguous. The CDR3 consists of 14 residues. V lost 0 bases, J lost 4 bases, and 8 bases lay in between. Germline CDR1 MNHEY, CDR2 SVGAGI.

V usage is TRBV6-5 and J usage is TRBJ1-6, with no clear D. The CDR3 has 14 residues. Per the germline V gene, CDR1 is MNHEY and CDR2 is SVGAGI. Trimming took off 2 bases at V and 7 bases at J, with 9 bases between the two ends. The CDR3 bases are TGTGCCAGCAGTTACCCAGCGGAAAATTCACCCCTCCACTTT. Residues: CASSYPAENSPLHF.

This clone showed up just once. CDR3 sequence reads: CASSLASRMNTEAFF. The CDR3 nucleotides read TGTGCCAGCAGCTTAGCGTCCAGGATGAACACTGAAGCTTTCTTT. The chain is built from TRBV7-6 and TRBJ1-1; D is unclear. Germline CDR1 is SGHVS and CDR2 is FNYEAQ. There are 15 residues in the CDR3. The V end was cut by 0 bases, the J end by 0 bases, with 8 bases between.

The chain has TRBV11-2 and TRBJ1-1, with D tentatively TRBD1 (5 bases). Germline V gene data show CDR1 as SGHAT and CDR2 as FQNNGV. The V gene lost 5 bases and the J gene lost 2 bases, with 12 bases spanning the gap. The CDR3 loop spans 14 amino acids. Here the CDR3 DNA reads TGTGCCAGCAGCCCTCGGACATACAACACTGAAGCTTTCTTT. Translating it yields CASSPRTYNTEAFF. The full variable domain, its missing parts supplied by reference TRBV11-2 and TRBJ1-1, is EAGVAQSPRYKIIEKRQSVAFWCNPISGHATLYWYQQILGQGPKLLIQFQNNGVVDDSQLPKDRFSAERLKGVDSTLKIQPAKLEDSAVYLCASSPRTYNTEAFFGQGTRLTVV.

V usage is TRBV4-1 and J usage is TRBJ2-5, with D possibly being TRBD1 (6 bases). The CDR3 has 14 residues. Trimming took 4 bases from V and 3 from J, leaving 12 bases between them. From germline, CDR1 is MGHRA and CDR2 YSYEKL. The CDR3 DNA is TGCGCCAGCAGCCCCCGGGACACGAAAGAGACCCAGTACTTC. This gives the protein CASSPRDTKETQYF.

V gene TRBV12-5 combines with J gene TRBJ1-5; 7 bases are shared with TRBD1. J was trimmed by 5 bases and V by 0 bases; bases with no gene match: 28. The CDR3 consists of 23 residues. CDR1 and CDR2 from the germline V gene are LGHNT and FRNRAP. In DNA form, the CDR3 reads TGTGCTAGTGGTTTGGTACGCCGGGGCGGTCTCACAGGGGTCTCGGGCCGGGATCAGCCCCAGCATTTT. This codes for CASGLVRRGGLTGVSGRDQPQHF. Combining the CDR3 with reference TRBV12-5 and TRBJ1-5 gives the whole variable domain DARVTQTPRHKVTEMGQEVTMRCQPILGHNTVFWYRQTMMQGLELLAYFRNRAPLDDSGMPKDRFSAEMPDATLATLKIQPSEPRDSAVYFCASGLVRRGGLTGVSGRDQPQHFGDGTRLSIL.

This clone showed up just once. The chain links TRBV7-9 to TRBJ2-7, with 12 bases aligning to TRBD2. The CDR3 has 19 amino acids. Unmatched junction bases numbered 26, after V lost 8 bases and J lost 9 bases. Germline CDR1 is SEHNR and CDR2 is FQNEAQ (reference sequence). CDR3 residues: CASRSRPATSGSLRGGQYF. The CDR3, as DNA: TGTGCCAGCCGTTCTCGTCCCGCGACTAGCGGGAGCCTTAGGGGAGGGCAGTACTTC.

This clone was observed a single time. The chain is built from TRBV10-3 and TRBJ1-5; D is uncertain. From germline, CDR1 is ENHRY and CDR2 SYGVKD. This CDR3 spans 13 amino acids. V gave up 11 bases and J gave up 2 bases, with 13 bases separating them. The CDR3 reads CASGWDGNQPQHF. CDR3 DNA sequence: TGTGCCTCCGGGTGGGATGGCAATCAGCCCCAGCATTTT.

The chain couples TRBV18 to TRBJ2-5; 9 bases match TRBD1. V lost 6 bases to trimming and J lost 4 bases; unmatched junction nucleotides: 6. Germline-derived CDR1 and CDR2 are KGHSH and LQKENI. This CDR3 is built from 14 residues. CDR3 protein: CASSLMTGGETQYF. DNA for the CDR3: TGTGCCAGCTCCCTGATGACAGGGGGAGAGACCCAGTACTTC.

The V call is TRBV4-2, the J call TRBJ2-1; D is unclear. CDR1 and CDR2 (germline): LGHNA, YNFKEQ. V gave up 1 base and J gave up 15 bases, with 10 bases separating them. The CDR3 contains 11 residues. CDR3 DNA: TGTGCCAGCAGCCAAGGACGGGTAGGGTTCTTC. Translating gives CASSQGRVGFF.

This clone was picked up a small number of times. V gene TRBV4-3 combines with J gene TRBJ2-4; the match to TRBD2 covers 7 bases. The CDR3 consists of 18 residues. The junction had 10 bases not matched to a gene; V was cut back by 0 bases and J by 2 bases. Germline CDR1 is LGHNA and CDR2 is YSLEER. CDR3 protein: CASSQEVSGRAPKNIQYF. The CDR3 bases are TGCGCCAGCAGCCAAGAAGTCAGTGGGAGGGCACCCAAAAACATTCAGTACTTC.

The chain couples TRBV6-5 to TRBJ1-4, with D uncertain. The CDR3 length is 14 residues. The germline CDR1 and CDR2 sequences are MNHEY and SVGAGI. The ends were cut back, 4 bases at V and 7 bases at J, with 13 bases in the middle. This chain's CDR3 is CASSLKFVPEKLFF. CDR3 DNA sequence: TGTGCCAGCAGTTTAAAGTTCGTCCCTGAAAAACTGTTTTTT.

V usage is TRBV7-9 and J usage is TRBJ2-3, with TRBD1 as a possible D gene (5 bases). V lost 5 bases and J 3 bases, leaving 9 bases between the germline ends. Germline V gene sequence: CDR1 SEHNR, CDR2 FQNEAQ (reference sequence). CDR3 length equals 13 residues. Here the CDR3 DNA reads TGTGCCAGCAGCCCGACAGTAACAGATACGCAGTATTTT. It yields the protein CASSPTVTDTQYF. The full variable domain, with the rest looked up from reference TRBV7-9 and TRBJ2-3, is DTGVSQNPRHKITKRGQNVTFRCDPISEHNRLYWYRQTLGQGPEFLTYFQNEAQLEKSRLLSDRFSAERPKGSFSTLEIQRTEQGDSAMYLCASSPTVTDTQYFGPGTRLTVL.

The chain is built from TRBV9 and TRBJ1-1; D is unresolved. The CDR3 covers 14 residues. From germline, CDR1 is SGDLS and CDR2 YYNGEE. The germline V and J ends were trimmed by 3 bases and 7 bases, with 16 bases remaining between them. The chain's CDR3 is CASSAVSKVGEAFF. The CDR3 region has the DNA TGTGCCAGCAGCGCAGTGAGTAAGGTCGGTGAAGCTTTCTTT.

V usage is TRBV5-6 and J usage is TRBJ2-1; D perhaps matches TRBD1 (5 bases). This CDR3 contains 17 residues. With 0 bases removed from V and 2 bases from J, the gap between germline ends came to 15 bases. Germline V lookup: CDR1 SGHDT, CDR2 YYEEEE. DNA of the CDR3: TGTGCCAGCAGCTTGGAAATTTCGGACACCGCCTACAATGAGCAGTTCTTC. Translating gives CASSLEISDTAYNEQFF.

This clone has a single count. The chain has TRBV6-1 and TRBJ2-7, with a possible D match to TRBD2 (6 bases). Trimming took 4 bases from V and 2 from J, leaving 21 bases between them. Per germline, CDR1 MNHNS and CDR2 SASEGT. The CDR3 runs to 17 residues. This CDR3 reads CASSGVLEDYYTYEQYF. The DNA for the CDR3 is TGTGCCAGCAGTGGAGTTCTGGAGGACTACTATACCTACGAGCAGTACTTC.

The chain joins TRBV6-1 to TRBJ2-1; possible D gene TRBD1, 6 bases. Germline CDR1 reads MNHNS; CDR2 reads SASEGT. The CDR3 covers 14 residues. The V and J ends lost 3 bases and 0 bases respectively, with 6 bases between them. This chain's CDR3 is CASSEGASYNEQFF. The CDR3 bases are TGTGCCAGCAGTGAGGGGGCCTCCTACAATGAGCAGTTCTTC.

V usage is TRBV19 and J usage is TRBJ2-7; weak D call: TRBD1 (5 bases). Between the trimmed V and J ends, which lost 6 bases and 2 bases, there was a span of 11 bases. This CDR3 region has 13 residues. Germline V gene data show CDR1 as LNHDA and CDR2 as SQIVND (reference sequence). CDR3: CASRGPWAYEQYF. CDR3 coding DNA: TGTGCCAGTAGGGGGCCGTGGGCCTACGAGCAGTACTTC.

The chain recombines TRBV19 with TRBJ2-7; 7 bases map to TRBD2. CDR1 and CDR2 from the germline V gene are LNHDA and SQIVND (reference sequence). This CDR3 spans 13 amino acids. The V segment lost 4 bases and the J segment 3 bases; nucleotides outside the gene matches: 3. For the CDR3, the DNA is TGTGCCAGTAGTACCTCGGGGGGCTACGAGCAGTACTTC. Amino acid sequence: CASSTSGGYEQYF. Together with reference TRBV19 and TRBJ2-7, the CDR3 gives the full variable domain: DGGITQSPKYLFRKEGQNVTLSCEQNLNHDAMYWYRQDPGQGLRLIYYSQIVNDFQKGDIAEGYSVSREKKESFPLTVTSAQKNPTAFYLCASSTSGGYEQYFGPGTRLTVT.

The chain has TRBV3-1 (or the pseudogene TRBV3-2) and TRBJ2-3; the D gene is possibly TRBD2 (6 bases). Trimming stripped 3 bases from V and 0 bases from J, with 7 bases between. Germline CDR1 and CDR2: LGHDT and YNNKEL (reference sequence). This CDR3 region has 14 residues. The CDR3 nucleotides are TGTGCCAGCAGCCAGCGGGGAAGCACAGATACGCAGTATTTT. Translating gives CASSQRGSTDTQYF.

A word on this clone: It is unclear where the CDR3 begins or ends on the DNA, so no DNA is shown, and the CDR3 is as TCRdb lists it. The chain couples TRBV5-1 to TRBJ2-1; the D call TRBD1 from the table was never checked on the DNA. The length of the CDR3 is 16 amino acids, counting both ends. CDR1 is SGHRS and CDR2 is YFSETQ in the germline V gene. The CDR3 here is CASSFGPGVPASEQFF.

This chain joins TRBV19 and TRBJ2-5; 13 nucleotides line up with TRBD2. The germline V gene has CDR1 LNHDA and CDR2 SQIVND (reference sequence). V lost 5 bases to trimming and J lost 2 bases; unmatched junction nucleotides: 11. The length of the CDR3 is 18 residues. The CDR3 loop is CASSPRPAGLAGQETQYF. DNA of the CDR3: TGTGCCAGTAGTCCCCGCCCCGCGGGACTAGCGGGACAAGAGACCCAGTACTTC.

This clone was seen only once. The chain links TRBV28 to TRBJ2-1, with TRBD2 identical over 12 bases. CDR3 length equals 15 residues. V dropped 6 bases and J dropped 12; count of bases not matched to a gene: 12. Germline-derived CDR1 and CDR2 are MDHEN and SYDVKM. As DNA, the CDR3 is TGTGCCAGCAGCCCTAGCGGGAGGGCCCAGGTGGGGCAGTTCTTC. Protein product: CASSPSGRAQVGQFF.